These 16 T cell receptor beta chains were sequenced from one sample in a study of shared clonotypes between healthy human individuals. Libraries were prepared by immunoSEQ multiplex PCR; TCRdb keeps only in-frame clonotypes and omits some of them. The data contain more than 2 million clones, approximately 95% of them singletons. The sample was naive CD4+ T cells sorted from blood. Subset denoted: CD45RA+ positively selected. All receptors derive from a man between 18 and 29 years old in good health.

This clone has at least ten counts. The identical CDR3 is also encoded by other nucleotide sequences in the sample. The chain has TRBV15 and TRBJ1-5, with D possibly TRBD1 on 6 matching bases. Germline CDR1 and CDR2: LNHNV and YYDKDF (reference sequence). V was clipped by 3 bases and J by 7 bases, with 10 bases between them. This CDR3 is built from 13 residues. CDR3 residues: CATSRGQGQPQHF. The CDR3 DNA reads TGTGCCACCAGCAGGGGACAAGGACAGCCCCAGCATTTT.

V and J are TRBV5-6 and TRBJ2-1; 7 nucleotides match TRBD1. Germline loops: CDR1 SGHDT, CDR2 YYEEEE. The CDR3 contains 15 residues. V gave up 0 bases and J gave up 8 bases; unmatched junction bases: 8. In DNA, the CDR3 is TGTGCCAGCAGCTTGGGAGGGACAGTAAACTATGAGCAGTTCTTC. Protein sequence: CASSLGGTVNYEQFF.

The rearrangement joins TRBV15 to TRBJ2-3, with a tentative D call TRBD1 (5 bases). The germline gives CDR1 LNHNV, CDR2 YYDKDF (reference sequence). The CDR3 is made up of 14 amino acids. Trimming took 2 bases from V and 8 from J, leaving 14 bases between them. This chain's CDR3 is CATSRPDTLATQYF. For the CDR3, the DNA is TGTGCCACCAGCAGACCGGACACCCTTGCTACGCAGTATTTT.

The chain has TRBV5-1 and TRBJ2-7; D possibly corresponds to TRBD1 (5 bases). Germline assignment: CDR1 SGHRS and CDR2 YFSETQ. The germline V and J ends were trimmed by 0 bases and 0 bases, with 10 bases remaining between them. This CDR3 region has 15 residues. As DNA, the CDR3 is TGCGCCAGCAGCTTGGCAGGGATTAGCTCCTACGAGCAGTACTTC. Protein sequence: CASSLAGISSYEQYF.

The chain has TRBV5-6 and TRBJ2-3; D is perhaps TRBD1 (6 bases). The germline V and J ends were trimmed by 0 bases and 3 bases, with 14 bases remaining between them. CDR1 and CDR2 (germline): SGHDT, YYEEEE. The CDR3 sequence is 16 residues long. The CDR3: CASSLATGKLTDTQYF. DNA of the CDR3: TGTGCCAGCAGCTTGGCCACAGGGAAACTAACAGATACGCAGTATTTT.

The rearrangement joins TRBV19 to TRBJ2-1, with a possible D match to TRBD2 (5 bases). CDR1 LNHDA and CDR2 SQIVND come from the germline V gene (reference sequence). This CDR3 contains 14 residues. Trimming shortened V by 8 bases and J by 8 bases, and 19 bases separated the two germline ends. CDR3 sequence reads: CASDYSGRRDEQFF. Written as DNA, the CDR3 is TGTGCCAGTGACTACTCGGGCAGAAGGGATGAGCAGTTCTTC.

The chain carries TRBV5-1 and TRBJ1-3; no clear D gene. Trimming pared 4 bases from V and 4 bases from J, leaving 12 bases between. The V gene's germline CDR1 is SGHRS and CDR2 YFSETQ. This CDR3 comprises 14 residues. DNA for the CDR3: TGCGCCAGCAGCCCTGGGGAGGAAGGAAACACCATATATTTT. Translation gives CASSPGEEGNTIYF.

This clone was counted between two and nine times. In nucleotides, the CDR3 is TGTGCCAGCAGCCCTACCTCGAGGCCATACTCCTACGAGCAGTACTTC. Translation: CASSPTSRPYSYEQYF. The rearrangement joins TRBV9 to TRBJ2-7; no reliable D call. Germline V gene sequence: CDR1 SGDLS, CDR2 YYNGEE. CDR3 length equals 16 residues. The V end was cut by 4 bases, the J end by 0 bases, with 17 bases between.

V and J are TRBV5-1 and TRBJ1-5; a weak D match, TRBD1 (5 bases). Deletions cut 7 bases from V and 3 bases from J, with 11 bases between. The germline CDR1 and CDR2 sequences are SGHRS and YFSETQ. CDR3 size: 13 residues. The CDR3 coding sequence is TGCGCCAGCTCCGACAGACCCAATCAGCCCCAGCATTTT. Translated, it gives CASSDRPNQPQHF. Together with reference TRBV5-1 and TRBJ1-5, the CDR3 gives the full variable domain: KAGVTQTPRYLIKTRGQQVTLSCSPISGHRSVSWYQQTPGQGLQFLFEYFSETQRNKGNFPGRFSGRQFSNSRSEMNVSTLELGDSALYLCASSDRPNQPQHFGDGTRLSIL.

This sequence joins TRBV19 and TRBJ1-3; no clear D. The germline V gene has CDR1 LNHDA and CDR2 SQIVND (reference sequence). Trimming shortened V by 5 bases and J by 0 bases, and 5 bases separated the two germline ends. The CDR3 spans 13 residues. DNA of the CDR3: TGTGCCAGTAGTGCCTACTCTGGAAACACCATATATTTT. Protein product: CASSAYSGNTIYF.

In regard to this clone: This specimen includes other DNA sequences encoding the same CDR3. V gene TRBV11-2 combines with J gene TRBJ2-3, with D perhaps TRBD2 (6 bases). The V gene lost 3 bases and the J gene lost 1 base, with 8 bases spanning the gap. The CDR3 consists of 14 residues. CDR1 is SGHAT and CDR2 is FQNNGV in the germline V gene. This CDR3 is CASSLEGRTDTQYF. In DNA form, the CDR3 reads TGTGCCAGCAGCTTGGAGGGACGCACAGATACGCAGTATTTT.

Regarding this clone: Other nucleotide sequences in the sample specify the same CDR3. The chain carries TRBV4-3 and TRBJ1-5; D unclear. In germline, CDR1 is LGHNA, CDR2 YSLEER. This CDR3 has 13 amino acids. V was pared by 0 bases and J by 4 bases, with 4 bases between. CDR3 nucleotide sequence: TGCGCCAGCAGCCAAGATGGGAATCAGCCCCAGCATTTT. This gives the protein CASSQDGNQPQHF.

CDR3 in amino acids: CASTSGEQQVNYGYTF. The DNA of the CDR3 is TGCGCCAGCACGTCAGGAGAACAGCAGGTTAACTATGGCTACACCTTC. The J gene is TRBJ1-2, the V gene TRBV10-1; no clear D gene. V gave up 7 bases and J gave up 1 base, with 19 bases separating them. The CDR3 consists of 16 residues. CDR1 and CDR2 from the germline V gene are WNHNN and SYGVQD (reference sequence).

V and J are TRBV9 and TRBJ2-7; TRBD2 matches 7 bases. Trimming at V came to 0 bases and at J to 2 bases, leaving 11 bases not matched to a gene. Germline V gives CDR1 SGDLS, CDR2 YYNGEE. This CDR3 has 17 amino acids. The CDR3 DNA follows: TGTGCCAGCAGCGTAGATCTGCGGGGGACGGCTCCCTACGAGCAGTACTTC. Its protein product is CASSVDLRGTAPYEQYF.

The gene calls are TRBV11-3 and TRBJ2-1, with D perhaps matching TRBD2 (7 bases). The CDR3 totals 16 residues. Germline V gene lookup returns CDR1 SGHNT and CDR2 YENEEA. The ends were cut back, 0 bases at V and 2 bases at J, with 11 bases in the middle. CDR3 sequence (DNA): TGTGCCAGCAGCTTAGATCGAGGGGGGGCCTACAATGAGCAGTTCTTC. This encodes CASSLDRGGAYNEQFF.

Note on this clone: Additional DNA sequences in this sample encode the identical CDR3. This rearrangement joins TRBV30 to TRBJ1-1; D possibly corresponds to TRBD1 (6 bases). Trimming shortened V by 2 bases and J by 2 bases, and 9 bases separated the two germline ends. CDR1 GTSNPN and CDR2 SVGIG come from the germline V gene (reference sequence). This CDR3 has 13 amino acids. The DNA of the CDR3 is TGTGCCTGGAGTATCAGGGGAAACACTGAAGCTTTCTTT. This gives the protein CAWSIRGNTEAFF.